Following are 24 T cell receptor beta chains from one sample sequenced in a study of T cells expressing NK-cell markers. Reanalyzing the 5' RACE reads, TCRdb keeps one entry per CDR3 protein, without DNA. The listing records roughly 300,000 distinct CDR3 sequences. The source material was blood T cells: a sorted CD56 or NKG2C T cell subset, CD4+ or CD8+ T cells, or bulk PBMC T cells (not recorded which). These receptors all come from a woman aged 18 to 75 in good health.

The CDR3 sequence is CASSQGTFWGYEQYF. This chain connects TRBV4-3 to TRBJ2-7; checking the TCRdb D call of TRBD2 is not possible without DNA. Germline lookup yields CDR1 LGHNA and CDR2 YSLEER. The CDR3 extends over 15 amino acids.

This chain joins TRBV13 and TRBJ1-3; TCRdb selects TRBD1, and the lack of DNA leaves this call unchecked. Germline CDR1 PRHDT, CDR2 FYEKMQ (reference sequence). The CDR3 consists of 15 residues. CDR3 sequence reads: CASSPPAWGGNTIYF.

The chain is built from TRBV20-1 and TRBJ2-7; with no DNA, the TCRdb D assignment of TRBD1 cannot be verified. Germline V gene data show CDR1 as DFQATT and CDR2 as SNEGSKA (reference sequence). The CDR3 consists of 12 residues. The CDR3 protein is CSARTGDYEQYF.

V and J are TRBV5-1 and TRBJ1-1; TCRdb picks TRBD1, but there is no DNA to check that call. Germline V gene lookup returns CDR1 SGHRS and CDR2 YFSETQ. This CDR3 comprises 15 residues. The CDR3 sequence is CASSLTGGRHTEAFF.

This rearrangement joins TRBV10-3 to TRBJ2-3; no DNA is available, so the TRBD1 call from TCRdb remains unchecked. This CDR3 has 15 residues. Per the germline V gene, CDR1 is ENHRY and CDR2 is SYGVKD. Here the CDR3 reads CAISESDRGTDTQYF.

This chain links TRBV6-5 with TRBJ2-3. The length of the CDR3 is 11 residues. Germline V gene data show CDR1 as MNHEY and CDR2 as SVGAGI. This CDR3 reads CASTSGATQYF.

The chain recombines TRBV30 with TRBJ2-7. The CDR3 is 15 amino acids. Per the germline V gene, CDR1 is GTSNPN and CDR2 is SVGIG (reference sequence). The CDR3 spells CAWSLGSLPSYEQYF.

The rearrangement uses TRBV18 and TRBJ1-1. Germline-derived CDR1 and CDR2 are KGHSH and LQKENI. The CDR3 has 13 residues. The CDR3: CASSPALNTEAFF.

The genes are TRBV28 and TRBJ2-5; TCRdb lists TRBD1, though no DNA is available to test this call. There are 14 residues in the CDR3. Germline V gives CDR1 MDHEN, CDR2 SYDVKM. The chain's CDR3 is CASSTRQGQETQYF.

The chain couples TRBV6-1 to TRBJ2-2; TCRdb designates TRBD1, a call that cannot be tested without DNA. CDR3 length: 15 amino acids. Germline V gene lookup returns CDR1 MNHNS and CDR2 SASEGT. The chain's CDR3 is CASCQQGAWTGELFF.

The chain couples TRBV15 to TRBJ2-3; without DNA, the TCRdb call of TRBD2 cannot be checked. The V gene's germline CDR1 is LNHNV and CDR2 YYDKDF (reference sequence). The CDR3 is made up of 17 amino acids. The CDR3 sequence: CATSTDNSGSSTDTQYF.

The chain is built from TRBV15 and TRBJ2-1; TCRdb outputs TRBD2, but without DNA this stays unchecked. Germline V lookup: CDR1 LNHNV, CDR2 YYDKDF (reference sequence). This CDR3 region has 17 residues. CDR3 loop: CATSRDSGTYSYNEQFF.

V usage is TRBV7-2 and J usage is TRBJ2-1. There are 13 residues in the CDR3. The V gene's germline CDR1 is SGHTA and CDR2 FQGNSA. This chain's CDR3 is CASSLVGLNEQFF.

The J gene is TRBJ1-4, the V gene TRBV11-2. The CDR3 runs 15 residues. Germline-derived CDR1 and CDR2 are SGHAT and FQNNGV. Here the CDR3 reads CASSLGDTPNEKLFF. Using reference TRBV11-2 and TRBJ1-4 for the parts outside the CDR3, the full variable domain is EAGVAQSPRYKIIEKRQSVAFWCNPISGHATLYWYQQILGQGPKLLIQFQNNGVVDDSQLPKDRFSAERLKGVDSTLKIQPAKLEDSAVYLCASSLGDTPNEKLFFGSGTQLSVL.

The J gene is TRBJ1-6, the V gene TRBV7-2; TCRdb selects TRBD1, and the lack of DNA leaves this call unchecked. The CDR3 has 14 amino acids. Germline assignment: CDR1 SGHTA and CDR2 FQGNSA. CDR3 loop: CASSRGTENSPLHF.

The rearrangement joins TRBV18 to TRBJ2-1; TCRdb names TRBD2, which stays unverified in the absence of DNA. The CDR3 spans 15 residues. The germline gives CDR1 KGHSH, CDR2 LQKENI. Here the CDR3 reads CASSPLTGRGDEQFF.

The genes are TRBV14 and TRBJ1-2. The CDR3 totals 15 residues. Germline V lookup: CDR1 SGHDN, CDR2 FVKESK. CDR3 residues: CASSQVMGANYGYTF.

The CDR3 loop is CATSDPTRGDTQYF. V gene TRBV24-1 combines with J gene TRBJ2-3; TCRdb lists TRBD2, though no DNA is available to test this call. The CDR3 contains 14 residues. Germline V gives CDR1 KGHDR, CDR2 SFDVKD.

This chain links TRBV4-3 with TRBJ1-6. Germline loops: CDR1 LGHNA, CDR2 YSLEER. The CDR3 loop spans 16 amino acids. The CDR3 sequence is CASSQFRLWRNSPLHF.

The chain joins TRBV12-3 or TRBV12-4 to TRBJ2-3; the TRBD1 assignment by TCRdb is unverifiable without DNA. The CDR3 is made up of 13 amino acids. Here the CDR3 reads CASRGVPTDTQYF.

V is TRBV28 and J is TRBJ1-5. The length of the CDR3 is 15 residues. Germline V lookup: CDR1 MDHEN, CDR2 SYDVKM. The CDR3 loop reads CASSLLVAGPQPQHF.

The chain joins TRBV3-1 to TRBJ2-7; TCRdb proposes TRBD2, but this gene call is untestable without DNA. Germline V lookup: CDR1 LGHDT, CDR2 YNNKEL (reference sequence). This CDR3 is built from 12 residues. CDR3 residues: CASSQVGPVQYF.

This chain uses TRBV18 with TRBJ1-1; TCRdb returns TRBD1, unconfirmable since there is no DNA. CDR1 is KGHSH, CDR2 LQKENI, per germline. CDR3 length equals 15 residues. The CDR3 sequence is CASSPFRAVYTEAFF.

The CDR3 loop reads CASSPHGGTNSGANVLTF. The chain joins TRBV11-2 to TRBJ2-6; the TCRdb call, TRBD1, lacks DNA for checking. Looked up from germline, CDR1 is SGHAT and CDR2 is FQNNGV. The CDR3 sequence is 18 residues long.